The 21 T cell receptor beta chains presented below share a single source sample, sequenced in a study of Graves' ophthalmopathy and Graves' hyperthyroidism. RNA transcripts provided the template for amplifying TCR beta CDR3 regions. Second-round multiplex PCR came after first-round RT-PCR with HTBI primers. TCRdb itself ran the multiplex PCR reads through MiXCR, one entry per CDR3 protein. The data contain some 520,000 distinct CDR3 sequences, over 13% of them seen just once; the ten biggest clones take up more than 8.5%. The sample was blood. These receptors were collected from a woman aged 25 to 39 with Graves' ophthalmopathy.

This clonotype was counted ten times or more. This chain links TRBV24-1 with TRBJ1-5; D is ambiguous. V lost 4 bases and J lost 5, with 14 bases in between. The CDR3 is made up of 15 amino acids. Germline CDR1 reads KGHDR; CDR2 reads SFDVKD. CDR3 region: CATSDPLNGDQPQHF. The CDR3, as DNA: TGTGCCACCAGTGACCCCTTAAACGGTGATCAGCCCCAGCATTTT.

This clonotype was observed many times. CDR3 residues: CSVAAEETQYF. In DNA form, the CDR3 reads TGCAGCGTTGCGGCAGAAGAGACCCAGTACTTC. The chain links TRBV29-1 to TRBJ2-5, with unresolved D. The ends were cut back, 4 bases at V and 3 bases at J, with 6 bases in the middle. The CDR3 has 11 residues. Germline V lookup: CDR1 SQVTM, CDR2 ANQGSEA.

This clonotype showed up many times. The genes are TRBV28 and TRBJ1-2; no firm D call. The CDR3 has 14 amino acids. Germline CDR1 reads MDHEN; CDR2 reads SYDVKM. The V and J ends lost 2 bases and 2 bases respectively, with 9 bases between them. The CDR3 nucleotides are TGTGCCAGCAGTTTAAATCGGTACAACTATGGCTACACCTTC. Its translation is CASSLNRYNYGYTF.

This clonotype was detected only a few times. This sequence joins TRBV25-1 and TRBJ1-2; possibly TRBD1 for D (5 bases). CDR1 and CDR2 (germline): MGHDK, SYGVNS. This CDR3 comprises 14 residues. The V gene lost 1 base and the J gene lost 3 bases, with 9 bases spanning the gap. CDR3 sequence: CASSESTADYGYTF. Here the CDR3 DNA reads TGTGCCAGCAGTGAATCGACAGCCGACTATGGCTACACCTTC.

This clonotype turned up a few times. The V and J genes are TRBV6-1 and TRBJ2-2; 7 bases line up with TRBD1. CDR1 and CDR2 (germline): MNHNS, SASEGT. V gave up 8 bases and J gave up 5 bases; unmatched junction bases: 11. The CDR3 covers 15 residues. The CDR3 DNA reads TGTGCCAGCGGTCCGACAGGGCGGGTGACCGGGGAGCTGTTTTTT. Its protein product is CASGPTGRVTGELFF.

This clonotype was detected ten times or more. The V call is TRBV6-1, the J call TRBJ1-5; D is perhaps TRBD1 (6 bases). V lost 6 bases and J lost 5, with 14 bases in between. The CDR3 has 14 residues. Looked up from germline, CDR1 is MNHNS and CDR2 is SASEGT. The CDR3 sequence: CASRTGTYDQPQHF. In nucleotides, the CDR3 is TGTGCCAGCAGGACCGGGACATACGATCAGCCCCAGCATTTT.

This clonotype was seen ten or more times. The genes are TRBV27 and TRBJ1-6, with 9 bases that match TRBD1. CDR3 size: 14 residues. J was trimmed by 9 bases and V by 5 bases; bases with no gene match: 5. Germline values: CDR1 MNHEY, CDR2 SMNVEV (reference sequence). The CDR3 sequence: CASSGTGKRSPLHF. CDR3 DNA: TGTGCCAGCAGTGGGACAGGGAAACGTTCACCCCTCCACTTT.

This clonotype was found many times. This chain connects TRBV4-1 to TRBJ1-2; 7 positions agree with TRBD1. The germline CDR1 and CDR2 sequences are MGHRA and YSYEKL. The length of the CDR3 is 16 residues. V lost 0 bases, J lost 1 base, and 5 bases stayed unmatched. This CDR3 is CASSQEGQLHNYGYTF. The CDR3 nucleotides are TGCGCCAGCAGCCAAGAGGGACAGTTACATAACTATGGCTACACCTTC.

This clonotype has only a few counts. This chain links TRBV28 with TRBJ1-6, with D possibly being TRBD1 (5 bases). V lost 6 bases to trimming and J lost 9 bases, with 15 bases between them. There are 14 residues in the CDR3. Germline values: CDR1 MDHEN, CDR2 SYDVKM. CDR3 sequence reads: CASRSGGVASPLHF. Here the CDR3 DNA reads TGTGCCAGCAGGTCGGGGGGGGTGGCTTCACCCCTCCACTTT.

This clonotype was picked up many times. The J gene is TRBJ1-5, the V gene TRBV6-1; D ambiguous. The germline CDR1 and CDR2 sequences are MNHNS and SASEGT. Trimming took off 3 bases at V and 5 bases at J, with 8 bases between the two ends. CDR3 length: 13 amino acids. The CDR3 DNA sequence: TGTGCCAGCAGTGAGAATGAGGATCAGCCCCAGCATTTT. As protein: CASSENEDQPQHF.

At least ten counts were recorded for this clonotype. The V and J genes are TRBV11-3 and TRBJ2-2; TRBD1 matches 8 bases. Per germline, CDR1 SGHNT and CDR2 YENEEA. The CDR3 consists of 15 residues. V gave up 5 bases and J gave up 7 bases; unmatched junction bases: 9. The chain's CDR3 is CASSTDRAFGGELFF. In DNA, the CDR3 is TGTGCCAGCAGCACGGACAGGGCGTTCGGCGGGGAGCTGTTTTTT.

A few counts support this clonotype. The rearrangement joins TRBV5-1 to TRBJ1-1; 10 nucleotides agree with TRBD1. The V gene end was trimmed by 6 bases and the J gene end by 0 bases; junction bases not matched to a gene: 11. This CDR3 region has 17 residues. In germline, CDR1 is SGHRS, CDR2 YFSETQ. The CDR3 sequence is CASKPGQGRSMNTEAFF. The CDR3 DNA is TGCGCCAGCAAACCGGGACAGGGGCGCTCTATGAACACTGAAGCTTTCTTT.

This clonotype came up a few times. The chain uses TRBV7-8 and TRBJ1-3; D is undetermined. The CDR3 sequence is 12 residues long. V lost 1 base to trimming and J lost 8 bases, with 6 bases between them. Germline CDR1 reads SGHVS; CDR2 reads FQNEAQ. This chain's CDR3 is CASSLDPDTIYF. CDR3 DNA sequence: TGTGCCAGCAGCTTAGATCCGGACACCATATATTTT.

V usage is TRBV3-1 and J usage is TRBJ1-1; TRBD1 matches 7 bases. The CDR3 consists of 14 residues. After removal of 10 bases from V and 11 bases from J, the junction contained 19 bases not matched to a gene. CDR1 and CDR2 from the germline V gene are LGHDT and YNNKEL (reference sequence). In nucleotides, the CDR3 is TGTGCCATCGGGGCAGGGGGTGAGCCGGGGACCGCTTTCTTT. This codes for CAIGAGGEPGTAFF.

The chain has TRBV4-1 and TRBJ2-7; a possible D gene is TRBD2 (6 bases). V dropped 4 bases and J dropped 3 bases, with 19 bases sitting between them. The length of the CDR3 is 16 residues. CDR1 MGHRA and CDR2 YSYEKL come from the germline V gene. CDR3 protein: CASSPREERRIYEQYF. In DNA, the CDR3 is TGCGCCAGCAGCCCAAGGGAGGAGCGGCGAATCTACGAGCAGTACTTC.

Ten or more counts support this clonotype. V usage is TRBV19 and J usage is TRBJ2-7; D gene ambiguous. With 1 base removed from V and 7 bases from J, the gap between germline ends came to 11 bases. Germline values: CDR1 LNHDA, CDR2 SQIVND (reference sequence). The CDR3 is made up of 13 amino acids. CDR3 coding DNA: TGTGCCAGTAGTATAGGCCCCTTGCGGGAGCAGTACTTC. This sequence encodes CASSIGPLREQYF.

V is TRBV2 and J is TRBJ1-6, with 8 bases identical to TRBD1. The J segment lost 0 bases and the V segment lost 6 bases, leaving 10 bases of the junction unmatched. The length of the CDR3 is 18 residues. Germline loops: CDR1 SNHLY, CDR2 FYNNEI. CDR3 in amino acids: CASSSRTGISSYNSPLHF. DNA of the CDR3: TGTGCCAGCAGCTCTAGGACAGGGATTAGCTCCTATAATTCACCCCTCCACTTT.

The chain combines TRBV18 with TRBJ2-4; 9 nucleotides line up with TRBD2. The J segment lost 6 bases and the V segment lost 0 bases, leaving 6 bases of the junction unmatched. The CDR3 extends over 16 amino acids. Germline CDR1 and CDR2: KGHSH and LQKENI. The chain's CDR3 is CASSPPRGSGRNIQYF. Written as DNA, the CDR3 is TGTGCCAGCTCACCACCGAGGGGTAGCGGGAGAAACATTCAGTACTTC.

This clonotype showed up many times. The V gene is TRBV27, the J gene TRBJ2-7; no clear D gene. The V and J ends lost 3 bases and 7 bases respectively, with 10 bases between them. The CDR3 consists of 12 residues. The germline V gene encodes CDR1 MNHEY and CDR2 SMNVEV (reference sequence). The CDR3 coding sequence is TGTGCCAGCAGTTTCTCTGAAGGGGAGCAGTACTTC. It is translated as CASSFSEGEQYF.

This clonotype was counted ten times or more. This rearrangement joins TRBV20-1 to TRBJ1-2, with 7 bases that match TRBD1. From germline, CDR1 is DFQATT and CDR2 SNEGSKA (reference sequence). The CDR3 has 13 residues. V was pared by 4 bases and J by 2 bases, with 4 bases of the junction left unmatched. In DNA form, the CDR3 reads TGCAGTGCTATAAGGGGGCAGAACTATGGCTACACCTTC. Encoded protein: CSAIRGQNYGYTF.

This clonotype has at least ten counts. The rearrangement joins TRBV19 to TRBJ1-5, with D possibly matching TRBD1 (5 bases). Per the germline V gene, CDR1 is LNHDA and CDR2 is SQIVND (reference sequence). With 6 bases removed from V and 9 bases from J, the gap between germline ends came to 21 bases. The CDR3 spans 15 residues. Here the CDR3 DNA reads TGTGCCAGTAGCGTTCCGGCAGGGCAGGTGTTGCCCCAGCATTTT. Its translation is CASSVPAGQVLPQHF.